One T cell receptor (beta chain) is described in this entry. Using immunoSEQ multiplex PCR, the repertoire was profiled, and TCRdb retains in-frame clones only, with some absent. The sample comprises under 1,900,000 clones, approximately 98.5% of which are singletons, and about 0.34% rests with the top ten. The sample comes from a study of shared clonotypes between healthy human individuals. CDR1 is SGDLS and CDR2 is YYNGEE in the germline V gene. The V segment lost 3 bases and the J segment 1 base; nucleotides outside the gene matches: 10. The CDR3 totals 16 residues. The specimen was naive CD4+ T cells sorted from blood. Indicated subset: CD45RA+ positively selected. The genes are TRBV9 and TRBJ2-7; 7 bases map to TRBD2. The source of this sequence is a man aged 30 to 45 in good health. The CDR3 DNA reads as TGTGCCAGCAGCGCGGCGGATGCGGGAGAGTCCTACGAGCAGTACTTC. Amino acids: CASSAADAGESYEQYF.